The T cell receptor (beta chain) under discussion was sequenced for a study of OX40 agonist ivuxolimab in advanced cancers. Study details: Anti-PD-1, anti-PD-L1 or anti-CTLA-4 therapy given earlier was allowed, and over 35% had some. Whole-study results and caveats: Blood T cells, both CD4+ and CD8+, expanded clonally by week 6 at 0.1 to 3.0 mg/kg.

This clone was found once. Antigen unknown. The sampling schedule covered blood at baseline, cycle 4 day 1, and cycle 7 day 1. This table comes from immunoSEQ multiplex PCR, and its TCRdb copy is limited to in-frame clones, with some not included. The sample includes roughly 56,000 clones, roughly 83% of them seen just once. The CDR3 length is 15 residues. Trimming took 5 bases from V and 3 from J; bases not matched to a gene: 3. From germline, CDR1 is PRHDT and CDR2 FYEKMQ (reference sequence). The receptor was derived from an adult with an advanced solid tumor such as melanoma, head and neck, liver or kidney cancer. J is TRBJ2-3 and V is TRBV13; 12 bases agree with TRBD2. The source material was CD4+ or CD8+ T cells sorted from blood, sampled in a trial of the OX40 agonist ivuxolimab. CDR3 sequence reads: CASSPSGGATDTQYF. The CDR3 region has the DNA TGTGCCAGCAGCCCTAGCGGGGGGGCTACAGATACGCAGTATTTT.